This T cell receptor beta chain derives from a study of technical replicates of blood from several donors (dated by TCRdb to about 2017). The junction carries 16 bases between V and J, which are trimmed by 8 bases and 2 bases respectively. The CDR3, from cysteine to phenylalanine, totals 15 residues. The only DNA kept is the CDR3, 45 bases in frame from the first base. From the germline V gene, CDR1 is MNHNS and CDR2 is SASEGT. Libraries came from the immunoSEQ multiplex PCR assay. TCRdb took this table from immuneACCESS and kept in-frame rearrangements with V and J called. Such tables lack part of the clones; where checked against another copy, unresolved V genes explain under half of the gap, and the rest is unexplained. This sample holds just under 85,000 clones; more than 80% were observed only once. Over 0.2% of the sample is held by the ten biggest clonotypes. As for this clone: Its recognized antigen is unknown. No base qualities exist here, and no much larger clone lies one base off it.

The source of this sequence is a human donor in good health. The V gene is TRBV6-1 and the J gene is TRBJ1-5; the D gene is perhaps TRBD1, on 5 matching bases. Sequenced sample: T cells isolated from PBMCs. The CDR3 amino acid sequence is: CASGGGGGGNQPQHF. The nucleotide sequence reads as follows: TGTGCCAGCGGTGGCGGTGGAGGGGGCAATCAGCCCCAGCATTTT.